This TCR beta chain was observed in a study of shared clonotypes between healthy human individuals. Study details: Plates per donor: three CD4 naive, three CD4 memory, two CD8 naive, one CD8 memory.

Profiling relied on immunoSEQ multiplex PCR, and the TCRdb table lists in-frame clones only, not all of them. The table includes 2 million to 2.5 million clones, over 85% detected once. This receptor was obtained from a man aged 18 to 30 in good health. Some clones in this sample may be carry-over from other donors' samples. The specimen was naive CD4+ T cells from PBMCs. Subset denoted: CD45RA+ positively selected.

The CDR3 reads CASTPVMSNQPQHF. CDR3 nucleotides: TGTGCCAGCACCCCCGTGATGAGCAATCAGCCCCAGCATTTT. This chain connects TRBV28 to TRBJ1-5; no clear D gene. Germline loops: CDR1 MDHEN, CDR2 SYDVKM. The CDR3 sequence is 14 residues long. The ends were cut back, 7 bases at V and 1 base at J, with 11 bases in the middle.